This TCR beta chain appears in the sequencing data of a study of blood T cell repertoires in COVID-19. The CDR3 length is 13 residues. Trimming at V came to 2 bases and at J to 12 bases, leaving 7 bases not matched to a gene. Looked up from germline, CDR1 is SGHNT and CDR2 is YYREEE (reference sequence). Data came from immunoSEQ multiplex PCR; TCRdb stores just in-frame clones and leaves some out. This sample has a few hundred thousand clones, with nearly 90% found just once. The receptor comes from a woman aged 40 to 50 who had recovered from COVID-19. V usage is TRBV5-4 and J usage is TRBJ1-1; 10 bases agree with TRBD1. Sequenced input: peripheral blood. The CDR3 nucleotides are TGTGCCAGCAGCTTAGGACAGGGGGGTTTGACTTTCTTT. Amino acids: CASSLGQGGLTFF.